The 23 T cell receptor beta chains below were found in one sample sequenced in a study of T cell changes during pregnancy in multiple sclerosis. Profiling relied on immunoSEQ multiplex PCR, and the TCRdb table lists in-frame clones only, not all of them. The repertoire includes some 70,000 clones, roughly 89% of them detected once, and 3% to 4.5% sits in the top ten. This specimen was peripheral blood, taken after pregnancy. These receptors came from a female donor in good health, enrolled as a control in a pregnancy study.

Here the CDR3 DNA reads TGTGCCAGCATCCCGAGGGGGCCCTGGGTGAACACTGAAGCTTTCTTT. It translates to CASIPRGPWVNTEAFF. The V and J genes are TRBV7-9 and TRBJ1-1; 7 bases fit TRBD1. Unmatched junction bases numbered 11, after V lost 7 bases and J lost 0 bases. The CDR3 has 16 amino acids. Looked up from germline, CDR1 is SEHNR and CDR2 is FQNEAQ (reference sequence).

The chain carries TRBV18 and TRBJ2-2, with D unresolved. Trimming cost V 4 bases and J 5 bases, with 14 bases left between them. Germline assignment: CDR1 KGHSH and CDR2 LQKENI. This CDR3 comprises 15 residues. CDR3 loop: CASSLEPTLTGELFF. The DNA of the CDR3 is TGTGCCAGCTCACTTGAGCCTACTCTAACCGGGGAGCTGTTTTTT.

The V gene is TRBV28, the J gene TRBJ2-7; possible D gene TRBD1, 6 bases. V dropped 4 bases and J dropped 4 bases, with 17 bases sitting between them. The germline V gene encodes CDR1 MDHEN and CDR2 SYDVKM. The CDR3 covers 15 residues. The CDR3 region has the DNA TGTGCCAGCAGTTCCGAACAGGGATACGATTACGAGCAGTACTTC. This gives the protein CASSSEQGYDYEQYF.

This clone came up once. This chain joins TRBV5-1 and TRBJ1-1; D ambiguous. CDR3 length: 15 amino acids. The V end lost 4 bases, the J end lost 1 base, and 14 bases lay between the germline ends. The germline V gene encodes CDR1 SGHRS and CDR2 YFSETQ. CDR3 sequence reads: CASSRQYSPNTEAFF. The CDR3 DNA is TGCGCCAGCAGCCGGCAATACAGCCCGAACACTGAAGCTTTCTTT.

This CDR3 reads CASSLGPRGSGNTIYF. CDR3 sequence (DNA): TGCGCCAGCAGCTTGGGCCCCAGGGGATCTGGAAACACCATATATTTT. The V gene is TRBV5-1, the J gene TRBJ1-3; TRBD1 might be the D (6 bases). CDR3 size: 16 residues. The germline V and J ends were trimmed by 0 bases and 1 base, with 11 bases remaining between them. The germline CDR1 and CDR2 sequences are SGHRS and YFSETQ.

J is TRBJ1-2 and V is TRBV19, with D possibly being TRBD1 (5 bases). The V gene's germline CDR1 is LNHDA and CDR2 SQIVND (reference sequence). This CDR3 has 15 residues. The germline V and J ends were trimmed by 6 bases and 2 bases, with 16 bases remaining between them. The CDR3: CASRYRVEGNYGYTF. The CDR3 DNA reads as TGTGCCAGTAGGTATCGAGTGGAGGGGAACTATGGCTACACCTTC.

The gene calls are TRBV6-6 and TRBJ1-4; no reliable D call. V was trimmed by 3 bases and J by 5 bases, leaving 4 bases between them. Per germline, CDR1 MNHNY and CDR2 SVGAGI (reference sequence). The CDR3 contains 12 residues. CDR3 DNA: TGTGCCAGCAGTTATCAGAATGAAAAACTGTTTTTT. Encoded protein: CASSYQNEKLFF.

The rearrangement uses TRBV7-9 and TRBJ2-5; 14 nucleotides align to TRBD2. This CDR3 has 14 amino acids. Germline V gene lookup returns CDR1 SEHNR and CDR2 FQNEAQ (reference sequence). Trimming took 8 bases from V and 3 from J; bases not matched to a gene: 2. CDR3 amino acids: CASRTSGGKETQYF. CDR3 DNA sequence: TGTGCCAGCCGGACTAGCGGGGGGAAAGAGACCCAGTACTTC.

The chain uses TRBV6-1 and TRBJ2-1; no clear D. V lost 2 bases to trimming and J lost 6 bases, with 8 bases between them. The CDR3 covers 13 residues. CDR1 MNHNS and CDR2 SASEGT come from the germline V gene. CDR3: CASSEKSVNEQFF. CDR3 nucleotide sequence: TGTGCCAGCAGTGAAAAGTCGGTCAATGAGCAGTTCTTC.

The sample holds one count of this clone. The CDR3 reads CASSILNEQFF. The CDR3, as DNA: TGTGCCAGTAGTATCCTCAATGAGCAGTTCTTC. This chain connects TRBV19 to TRBJ2-1; D is unresolved. The V gene's germline CDR1 is LNHDA and CDR2 SQIVND (reference sequence). This CDR3 has 11 amino acids. V shed 3 bases and J shed 6 bases, with 3 bases lying between them.

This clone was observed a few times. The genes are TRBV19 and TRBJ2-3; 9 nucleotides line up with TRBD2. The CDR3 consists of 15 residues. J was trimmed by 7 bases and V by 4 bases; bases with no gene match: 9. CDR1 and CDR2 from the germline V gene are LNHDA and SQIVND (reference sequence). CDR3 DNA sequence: TGTGCCAGTAGTACCAGCGGGAGGCTCGGATATACGCAGTATTTT. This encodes CASSTSGRLGYTQYF.

The CDR3 loop is CASLHTNTEAFF. The CDR3 DNA follows: TGTGCCAGCCTTCACACGAACACTGAAGCTTTCTTT. The V gene is TRBV28, the J gene TRBJ1-1, with unresolved D. CDR1 and CDR2 (germline): MDHEN, SYDVKM. CDR3 length equals 12 residues. Deletions cut 8 bases from V and 1 base from J, with 8 bases between.

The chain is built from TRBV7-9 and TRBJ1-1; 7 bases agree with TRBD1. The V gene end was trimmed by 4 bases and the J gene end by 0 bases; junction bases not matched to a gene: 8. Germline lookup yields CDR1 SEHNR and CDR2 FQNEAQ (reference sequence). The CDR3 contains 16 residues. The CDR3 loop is CASSSRQGPMNTEAFF. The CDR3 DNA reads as TGTGCCAGCAGCTCCAGACAGGGACCCATGAACACTGAAGCTTTCTTT.

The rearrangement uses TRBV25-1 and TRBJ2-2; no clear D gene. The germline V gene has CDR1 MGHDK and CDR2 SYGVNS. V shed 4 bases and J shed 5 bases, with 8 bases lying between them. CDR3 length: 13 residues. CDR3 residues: CASSAVRTGELFF. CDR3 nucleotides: TGTGCCAGCAGTGCGGTGAGAACCGGGGAGCTGTTTTTT.

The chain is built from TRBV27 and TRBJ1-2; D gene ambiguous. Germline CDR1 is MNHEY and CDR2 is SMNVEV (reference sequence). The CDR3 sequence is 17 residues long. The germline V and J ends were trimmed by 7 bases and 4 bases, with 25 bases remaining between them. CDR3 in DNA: TGTGCCAGCACCTCGAGAGGGAGCCCGACCTTACTCTATGGCTACACCTTC. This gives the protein CASTSRGSPTLLYGYTF.

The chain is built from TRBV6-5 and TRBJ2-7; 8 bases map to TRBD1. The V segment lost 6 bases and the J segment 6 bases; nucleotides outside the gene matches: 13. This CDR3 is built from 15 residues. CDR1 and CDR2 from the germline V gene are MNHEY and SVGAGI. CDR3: CASSPYGQGFSEQYF. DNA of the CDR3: TGTGCCAGCAGCCCATACGGACAGGGTTTCTCCGAGCAGTACTTC.

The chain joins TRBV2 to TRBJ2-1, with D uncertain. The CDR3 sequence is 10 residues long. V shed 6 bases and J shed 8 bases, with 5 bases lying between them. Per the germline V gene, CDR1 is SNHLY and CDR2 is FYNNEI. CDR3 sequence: CASRADEQFF. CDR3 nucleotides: TGTGCCAGCAGGGCGGATGAGCAGTTCTTC.

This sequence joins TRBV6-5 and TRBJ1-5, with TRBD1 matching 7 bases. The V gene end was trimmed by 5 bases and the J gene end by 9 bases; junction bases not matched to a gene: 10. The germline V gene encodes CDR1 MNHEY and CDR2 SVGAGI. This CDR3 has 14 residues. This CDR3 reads CASSQGDGLWPQHF. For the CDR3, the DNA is TGTGCCAGCAGTCAGGGGGATGGACTATGGCCCCAGCATTTT.

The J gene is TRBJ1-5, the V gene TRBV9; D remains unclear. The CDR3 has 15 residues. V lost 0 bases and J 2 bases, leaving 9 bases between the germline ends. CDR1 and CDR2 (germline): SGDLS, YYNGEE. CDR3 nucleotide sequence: TGTGCCAGCAGCGTAGGTCCGGAGCGCAATCAGCCCCAGCATTTT. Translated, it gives CASSVGPERNQPQHF.

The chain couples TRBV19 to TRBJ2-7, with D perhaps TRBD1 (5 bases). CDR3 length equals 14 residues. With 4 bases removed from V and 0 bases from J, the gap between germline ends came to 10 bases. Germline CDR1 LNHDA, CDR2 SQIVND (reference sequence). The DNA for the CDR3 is TGTGCCAGTAGTAATGGGCAGGGCTCCTACGAGCAGTACTTC. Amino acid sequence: CASSNGQGSYEQYF. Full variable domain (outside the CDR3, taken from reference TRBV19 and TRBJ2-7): DGGITQSPKYLFRKEGQNVTLSCEQNLNHDAMYWYRQDPGQGLRLIYYSQIVNDFQKGDIAEGYSVSREKKESFPLTVTSAQKNPTAFYLCASSNGQGSYEQYFGPGTRLTVT.

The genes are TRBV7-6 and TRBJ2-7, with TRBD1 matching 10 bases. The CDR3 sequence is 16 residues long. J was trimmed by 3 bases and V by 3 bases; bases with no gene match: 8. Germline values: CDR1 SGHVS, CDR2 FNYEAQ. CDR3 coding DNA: TGTGCCAGCAGCTTGGATGACAGGGGGCAAGTCTACGAGCAGTACTTC. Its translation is CASSLDDRGQVYEQYF.

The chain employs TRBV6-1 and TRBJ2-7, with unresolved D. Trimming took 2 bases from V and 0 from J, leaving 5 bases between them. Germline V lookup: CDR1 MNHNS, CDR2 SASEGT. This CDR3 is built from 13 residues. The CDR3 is CASSEPGSYEQYF. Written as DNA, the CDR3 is TGTGCCAGCAGTGAACCAGGCTCCTACGAGCAGTACTTC.

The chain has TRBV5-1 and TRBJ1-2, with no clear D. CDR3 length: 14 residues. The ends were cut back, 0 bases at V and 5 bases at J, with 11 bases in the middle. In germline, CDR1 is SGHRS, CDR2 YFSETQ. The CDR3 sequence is CASSLGEGFYGYTF. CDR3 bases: TGCGCCAGCAGCTTGGGGGAGGGTTTTTATGGCTACACCTTC.